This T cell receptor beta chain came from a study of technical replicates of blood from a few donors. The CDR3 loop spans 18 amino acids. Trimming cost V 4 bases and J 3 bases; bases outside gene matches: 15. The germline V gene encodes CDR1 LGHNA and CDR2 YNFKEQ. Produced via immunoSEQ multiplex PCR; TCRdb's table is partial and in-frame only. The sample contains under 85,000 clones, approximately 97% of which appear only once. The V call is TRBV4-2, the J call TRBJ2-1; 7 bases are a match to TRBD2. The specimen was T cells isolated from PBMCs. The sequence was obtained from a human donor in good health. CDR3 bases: TGTGCCAGCAGCCCTCCTCGGGCGGGAGAGATAATCTACAATGAGCAGTTCTTC. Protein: CASSPPRAGEIIYNEQFF.